Listed here are 21 T cell receptor beta chains from one sample, sequenced in a study of CD8+CD57+ T cells in acquired aplastic anemia. Patients chosen for sequencing had CD8+CD57+ cells that had expanded, as shown by flow cytometry. The use of genomic DNA as template underpinned the TCR beta VDJ and CDR3 profiling. One entry per CDR3 protein, called by TCRdb with MiXCR from the reads. This sample yields a few hundred thousand distinct CDR3 sequences, of which roughly 50% are seen a single time; less than 20% belongs to the top ten. Sample: sorted CD4+, CD8+, or CD8+CD57+ T cells (not recorded which) from PBMCs. The source is a human donor with aplastic anemia.

This clonotype was seen repeatedly, ten times or more. The rearrangement joins TRBV6-1 to TRBJ2-5, with D perhaps TRBD2 (7 bases). V was trimmed by 3 bases and J by 13 bases, leaving 24 bases between them. This CDR3 contains 15 residues. Germline CDR1 and CDR2: MNHNS and SASEGT. The CDR3, as DNA: TGTGCCAGCAGTGACGGGGGAGGGGGACAAGCGTATCCGTACTTC. Translation: CASSDGGGGQAYPYF.

Ten or more counts support this clonotype. V and J are TRBV5-1 and TRBJ1-1, with TRBD1 identical over 7 bases. Germline CDR1 reads SGHRS; CDR2 reads YFSETQ. The junction had 6 bases not matched to a gene; V was cut back by 5 bases and J by 5 bases. The CDR3 is 13 residues long. The CDR3 spells CASRRGHQTEAFF. The CDR3 nucleotides read TGCGCCAGCAGGAGGGGGCATCAAACTGAAGCTTTCTTT.

The CDR3 DNA reads as TGTGCCAGCAGCTTAGGTAGCGGGGGGGCCTTCTACGAGCAGTACTTC. Translation gives CASSLGSGGAFYEQYF. The rearrangement joins TRBV7-2 to TRBJ2-7; 11 bases match TRBD2. Per germline, CDR1 SGHTA and CDR2 FQGNSA. The CDR3 totals 16 residues. V dropped 1 base and J dropped 3; count of bases not matched to a gene: 5.

The chain employs TRBV12-3 or TRBV12-4 and TRBJ1-5, with D possibly being TRBD1 (5 bases). Trimming pared 6 bases from V and 0 bases from J, leaving 18 bases between. The CDR3 totals 17 residues. DNA of the CDR3: TGTGCCAGCAGCCCTAGCGGGGAAGGGGATAGCAATCAGCCCCAGCATTTT. It is translated as CASSPSGEGDSNQPQHF.

The table lists this clonotype with many counts. V gene TRBV6-1 combines with J gene TRBJ2-7, with D tentatively TRBD2 (5 bases). Germline values: CDR1 MNHNS, CDR2 SASEGT. CDR3 size: 14 residues. Trimming removed 6 bases from V and 0 bases from J, with 12 bases in between. For the CDR3, the DNA is TGTGCCAGCAGCATTGAACGGGGCTCCTACGAGCAGTACTTC. Its translation is CASSIERGSYEQYF.

This sequence joins TRBV29-1 and TRBJ2-7; D is unresolved. V lost 7 bases and J lost 2, with 9 bases in between. Germline values: CDR1 SQVTM, CDR2 ANQGSEA. The length of the CDR3 is 11 residues. CDR3 protein: CSGTVAYEQYF. The CDR3 nucleotides read TGCAGCGGGACGGTGGCCTACGAGCAGTACTTC.

This clonotype was counted ten times or more. The rearrangement links TRBV20-1 to TRBJ1-5, with TRBD1 matching 8 bases. CDR3 length equals 15 residues. Looked up from germline, CDR1 is DFQATT and CDR2 is SNEGSKA (reference sequence). J was trimmed by 6 bases and V by 0 bases; bases with no gene match: 7. CDR3 loop: CSARDGGQGTQPQHF. As DNA, the CDR3 is TGCAGTGCTAGAGACGGCGGACAGGGCACTCAGCCCCAGCATTTT.

This clonotype showed up just a few times. The chain has TRBV15 and TRBJ2-7; unclear D gene. V was clipped by 0 bases and J by 3 bases, with 12 bases between them. Germline CDR1 is LNHNV and CDR2 is YYDKDF (reference sequence). The CDR3 loop spans 15 amino acids. The CDR3 bases are TGTGCCACCAGCAGAGACAGTCAGACGGTCTACGAGCAGTACTTC. As protein: CATSRDSQTVYEQYF.

The chain recombines TRBV20-1 with TRBJ2-7; the D call may be TRBD1 or TRBD2 (5 bases each). The CDR3 is 11 amino acids. V was cut by 5 bases and J by 5 bases, with 10 bases left in between. Germline V gene data show CDR1 as DFQATT and CDR2 as SNEGSKA (reference sequence). For the CDR3, the DNA is TGCAGTGCTGGGGACCTCAACGAGCAGTACTTC. As protein: CSAGDLNEQYF.

The V and J genes are TRBV7-9 and TRBJ2-5; D remains ambiguous. Germline-derived CDR1 and CDR2 are SEHNR and FQNEAQ (reference sequence). V lost 5 bases and J lost 3, with 7 bases in between. The CDR3 is 12 residues long. Written as DNA, the CDR3 is TGTGCCAGCAGCCCTCGTGAAGAGACCCAGTACTTC. Amino acid sequence: CASSPREETQYF.

This clonotype was counted at least ten times. The chain employs TRBV3-1 and TRBJ2-7, with 8 bases lining up with TRBD1. Germline lookup yields CDR1 LGHDT and CDR2 YNNKEL (reference sequence). V gave up 3 bases and J gave up 2 bases; unmatched junction bases: 3. CDR3 length: 14 amino acids. The CDR3 spells CASSHPGQAYEQYF. In nucleotides, the CDR3 is TGTGCCAGCAGCCACCCGGGACAGGCCTACGAGCAGTACTTC.

The chain carries TRBV19 and TRBJ2-6, with 12 bases aligning to TRBD1. J lost 1 base, V lost 6 bases, and 13 bases had no gene match. Germline CDR1 reads LNHDA; CDR2 reads SQIVND (reference sequence). There are 20 residues in the CDR3. DNA for the CDR3: TGTGCCAGTAGCCCTCCCGGGACAGGGGGCGCGTTTTCTGGGGCCAACGTCCTGACTTTC. This encodes CASSPPGTGGAFSGANVLTF.

This clonotype was seen a few times. The chain carries TRBV6-2 or TRBV6-3 and TRBJ2-2; tentative D call: TRBD2 (7 bases). The CDR3 runs 15 residues. V lost 9 bases and J lost 5, with 19 bases in between. The V gene's germline CDR1 is MNHEY and CDR2 SVGEGT. CDR3 region: CASYRGGGWTGELFF. CDR3 DNA sequence: TGTGCCAGTTATAGAGGGGGGGGCTGGACCGGGGAGCTGTTTTTT.

This clonotype was seen at least ten times. The genes are TRBV4-1 and TRBJ1-3; D might be TRBD1 (6 bases). The V gene's germline CDR1 is MGHRA and CDR2 YSYEKL. The length of the CDR3 is 14 residues. Trimming removed 3 bases at V and 0 bases at J, with 6 bases between. The CDR3: CASSQTGSGNTIYF. The CDR3 nucleotides read TGCGCCAGCAGCCAGACAGGCTCTGGAAACACCATATATTTT.

Many counts were recorded for this clonotype. V is TRBV3-1 and J is TRBJ1-1; possibly TRBD1 for D (6 bases). Trimming removed 5 bases from V and 1 base from J, with 14 bases in between. The germline V gene has CDR1 LGHDT and CDR2 YNNKEL (reference sequence). CDR3 length: 15 residues. The CDR3 DNA sequence: TGTGCCAGCAGCTCTTTGGGGACACCGAACACTGAAGCTTTCTTT. Protein: CASSSLGTPNTEAFF. The variable domain in full, completed from reference TRBV3-1 and TRBJ1-1, reads DTAVSQTPKYLVTQMGNDKSIKCEQNLGHDTMYWYKQDSKKFLKIMFSYNNKELIINETVPNRFSPKSPDKAHLNLHINSLELGDSAVYFCASSSLGTPNTEAFFGQGTRLTVV.

This clonotype was seen many times. The chain recombines TRBV2 with TRBJ2-5; D perhaps matches TRBD1 (5 bases). Germline V lookup: CDR1 SNHLY, CDR2 FYNNEI. V lost 6 bases and J 3 bases, leaving 11 bases between the germline ends. The CDR3 runs 13 residues. The CDR3 coding sequence is TGTGCCAGCAGCGACGACAGTAAAGAGACCCAGTACTTC. Translation gives CASSDDSKETQYF.

Only a few counts were recorded for this clonotype. This chain connects TRBV12-3 or TRBV12-4 to TRBJ1-4, with TRBD1 as a possible D gene (6 bases). V lost 8 bases, J lost 4 bases, and 17 bases lay in between. The CDR3 runs 15 residues. The CDR3 bases are TGTGCCAGCCCTGGGTGGGGGGCGCTTAATGAAAAACTGTTTTTT. The encoded protein is CASPGWGALNEKLFF.

This clonotype was recorded only once. The gene calls are TRBV24-1 and TRBJ2-7; D might be TRBD1 (6 bases). With 1 base removed from V and 3 bases from J, the gap between germline ends came to 9 bases. Germline values: CDR1 KGHDR, CDR2 SFDVKD. This CDR3 is built from 14 residues. The CDR3 nucleotides read TGTGCCACCAGTGATTTCCTAGGGGGCTACGAGCAGTACTTC. It codes for CATSDFLGGYEQYF.

A single count supports this clonotype. The chain recombines TRBV11-2 with TRBJ1-1, with a possible D match to TRBD1 (6 bases). CDR3 length equals 14 residues. Germline V gives CDR1 SGHAT, CDR2 FQNNGV. V was cut by 1 base and J by 7 bases, with 13 bases left in between. This chain's CDR3 is CASSLATGPFEAFF. CDR3 nucleotide sequence: TGTGCCAGCAGCTTAGCGACAGGACCATTTGAAGCTTTCTTT.

V usage is TRBV2 and J usage is TRBJ2-2; TRBD2 might be the D (6 bases). CDR1 is SNHLY and CDR2 is FYNNEI in the germline V gene. There are 18 residues in the CDR3. The V end was cut by 6 bases, the J end by 2 bases, with 22 bases between. The CDR3 nucleotides read TGTGCCAGCAGGGAGACTAGGACGGATTACGCAAACACCGGGGAGCTGTTTTTT. Its protein product is CASRETRTDYANTGELFF.

This clonotype was counted ten times or more. This chain connects TRBV5-1 to TRBJ1-1; 9 bases fit TRBD1. The V segment lost 2 bases and the J segment 3 bases; nucleotides outside the gene matches: 5. Looked up from germline, CDR1 is SGHRS and CDR2 is YFSETQ. The CDR3 spans 15 residues. DNA of the CDR3: TGCGCCAGCAGCTTAGGGACAGGGCTATACACTGAAGCTTTCTTT. This gives the protein CASSLGTGLYTEAFF.